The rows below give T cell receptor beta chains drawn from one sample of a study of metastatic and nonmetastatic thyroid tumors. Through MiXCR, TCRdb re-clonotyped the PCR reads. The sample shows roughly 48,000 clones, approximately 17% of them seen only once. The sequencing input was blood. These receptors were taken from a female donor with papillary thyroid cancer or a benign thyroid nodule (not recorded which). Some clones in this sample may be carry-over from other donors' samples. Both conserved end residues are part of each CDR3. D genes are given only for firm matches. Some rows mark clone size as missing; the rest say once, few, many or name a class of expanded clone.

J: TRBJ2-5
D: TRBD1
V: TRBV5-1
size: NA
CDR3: CASSLRDSKENQYF
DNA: TGCGCCAGCAGCTTGAGGGACAGTAAAGAGAACCAGTACTTC

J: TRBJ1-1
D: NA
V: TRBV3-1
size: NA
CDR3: CASSQEGPGAFF
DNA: TGTGCCAGCAGCCAAGAGGGGCCTGGAGCTTTCTTT

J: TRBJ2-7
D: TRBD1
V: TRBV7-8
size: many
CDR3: CASSLGDRIYEQYF
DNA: TGTGCCAGCAGCTTAGGGGACAGGATCTACGAGCAGTACTTC

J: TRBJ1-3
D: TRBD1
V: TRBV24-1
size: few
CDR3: CATSAGDSCGNTIYF
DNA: TGTGCCACCAGTGCCGGGGACAGTTGTGGAAACACCATATATTTT

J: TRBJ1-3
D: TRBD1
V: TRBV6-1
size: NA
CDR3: CASILRGGSGNTIYF
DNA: TGTGCCAGCATCCTTCGAGGGGGCTCCGGAAACACCATATATTTT

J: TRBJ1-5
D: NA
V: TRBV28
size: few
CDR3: CASSCGSGSNQPQHF
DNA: TGTGCCAGCAGCTGTGGTTCGGGGAGCAATCAGCCCCAGCATTTT

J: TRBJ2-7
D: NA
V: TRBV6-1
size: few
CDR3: CASSVILYEQYF
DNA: TGTGCCAGCAGCGTAATCCTATACGAGCAGTACTTC

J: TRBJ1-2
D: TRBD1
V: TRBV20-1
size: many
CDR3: CSASRSGTGYGYTF
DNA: TGCAGTGCTTCCCGCTCCGGGACAGGTTATGGCTACACCTTC

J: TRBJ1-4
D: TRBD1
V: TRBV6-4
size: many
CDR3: CASTDRDNEKLFF
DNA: TGTGCCAGCACGGACAGGGATAATGAAAAACTGTTTTTT

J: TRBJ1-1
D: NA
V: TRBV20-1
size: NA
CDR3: CSARPRMNTEAFF
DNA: TGCAGTGCTAGACCGAGAATGAACACTGAAGCTTTCTTT

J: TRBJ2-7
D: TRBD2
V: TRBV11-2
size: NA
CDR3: CASGDSGVYDQYF
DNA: TGTGCCAGCGGTGATAGCGGGGTCTACGATCAGTATTTC

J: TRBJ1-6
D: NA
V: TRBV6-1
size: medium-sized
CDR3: CASSEGRDSPLHF
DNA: TGTGCCAGCAGTGAGGGCAGAGATTCACCCCTCCACTTT

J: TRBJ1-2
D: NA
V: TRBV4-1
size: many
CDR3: CASSQGIPPINYGYTF
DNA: TGCGCCAGCAGCCAAGGGATTCCCCCGATTAACTATGGCTACACCTTC

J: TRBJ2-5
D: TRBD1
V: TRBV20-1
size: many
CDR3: CSAVRDSFQETQYF
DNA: TGCAGTGCTGTCAGGGACAGCTTTCAAGAGACCCAGTACTTC

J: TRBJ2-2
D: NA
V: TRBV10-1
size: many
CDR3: CATSRGGRTTNTGELFF
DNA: TGCGCCACATCGAGGGGAGGACGCACAACGAACACCGGGGAGCTGTTTTTT

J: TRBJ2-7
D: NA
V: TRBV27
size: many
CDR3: CASSLKGWADYEQYF
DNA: TGTGCCAGCAGTTTGAAAGGATGGGCAGACTACGAGCAGTACTTC

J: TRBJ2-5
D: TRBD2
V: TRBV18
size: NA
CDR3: CASSPVGTRSGETQYF
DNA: TGTGCCAGCTCACCTGTCGGGACTAGGAGCGGGGAGACCCAGTACTTC

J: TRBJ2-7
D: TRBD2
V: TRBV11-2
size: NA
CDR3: CAGRAPGLDLNEQYF
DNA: TGTGCCGGCAGAGCGCCGGGACTAGACCTAAACGAGCAGTACTTC

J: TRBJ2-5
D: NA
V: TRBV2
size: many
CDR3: CASSGNRNSQETQYF
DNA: TGTGCCAGCAGTGGAAATAGAAATTCCCAAGAGACCCAGTACTTC

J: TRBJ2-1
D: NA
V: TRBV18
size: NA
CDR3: CASLGGNEQFF
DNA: TGTGCCAGTTTAGGGGGGAATGAGCAGTTCTTC

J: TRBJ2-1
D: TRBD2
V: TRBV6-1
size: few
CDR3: CASSFGTSGSLGQFF
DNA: TGTGCCAGCAGTTTTGGGACTAGCGGGAGTCTTGGGCAGTTCTTC

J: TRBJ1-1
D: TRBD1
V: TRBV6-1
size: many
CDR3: CASSSGGSNTEAFF
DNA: TGTGCCAGCAGCTCAGGGGGCTCGAACACTGAAGCTTTCTTT

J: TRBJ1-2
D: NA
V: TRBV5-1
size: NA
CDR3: CASSVDGPLYVCTF
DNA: TGCGCCAGCAGCGTGGACGGGCCGCTCTATGTCTGCACCTTC

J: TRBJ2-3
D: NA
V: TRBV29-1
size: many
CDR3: CSVVVASAPADTQYF
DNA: TGCAGCGTCGTGGTGGCTAGCGCCCCCGCGGATACGCAGTATTTT

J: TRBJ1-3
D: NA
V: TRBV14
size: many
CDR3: CASSQALGNTIYF
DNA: TGTGCCAGCAGCCAAGCCCTAGGAAACACCATATATTTT

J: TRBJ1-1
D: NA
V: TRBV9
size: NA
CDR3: CASSVGGVRTEAFF
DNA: TGTGCCAGCAGCGTAGGAGGAGTTAGGACTGAAGCTTTCTTT

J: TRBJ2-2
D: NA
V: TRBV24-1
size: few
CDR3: CATIDMYGELFF
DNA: TGTGCCACCATCGACATGTACGGGGAGCTGTTTTTT

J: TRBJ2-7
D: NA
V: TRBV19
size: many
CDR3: CASTQPGGPYEQYF
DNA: TGTGCCAGTACCCAACCCGGCGGTCCCTACGAGCAGTACTTC

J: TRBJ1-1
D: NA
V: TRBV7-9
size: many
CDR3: CASSLGIRDTEAFF
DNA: TGTGCCAGCAGCTTAGGGATTCGGGACACTGAAGCTTTCTTT

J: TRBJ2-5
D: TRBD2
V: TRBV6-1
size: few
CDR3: CASIEGTSGSGDTQYF
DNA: TGTGCCAGCATTGAAGGAACTAGCGGGAGCGGGGACACCCAGTACTTC

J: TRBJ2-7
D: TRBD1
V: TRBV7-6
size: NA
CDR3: CASSSVDRDSPYEQYF
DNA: TGTGCCAGCAGCTCAGTGGATAGGGACAGCCCCTACGAGCAGTACTTC

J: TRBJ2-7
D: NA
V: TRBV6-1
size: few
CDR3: CASSAGQSYEQYF
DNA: TGTGCCAGCTCGGCAGGGCAGTCCTACGAGCAGTACTTC

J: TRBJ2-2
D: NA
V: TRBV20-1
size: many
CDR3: CSASGTGELFF
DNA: TGCAGTGCTAGCGGCACCGGGGAGCTGTTTTTT

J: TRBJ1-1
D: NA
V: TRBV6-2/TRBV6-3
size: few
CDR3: CASSYRGTNTEAFF
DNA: TGTGCCAGCAGTTACCGGGGGACGAACACTGAAGCTTTCTTT

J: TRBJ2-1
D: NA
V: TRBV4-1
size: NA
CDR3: CASSRNRGAEQFF
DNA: TGCGCCAGCAGCCGGAACCGGGGCGCGGAGCAGTTCTTC

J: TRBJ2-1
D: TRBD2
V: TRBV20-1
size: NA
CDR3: CSARAASGSASLDEQFF
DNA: TGCAGTGCTAGAGCAGCTAGCGGGAGCGCGAGTCTCGATGAGCAGTTCTTC